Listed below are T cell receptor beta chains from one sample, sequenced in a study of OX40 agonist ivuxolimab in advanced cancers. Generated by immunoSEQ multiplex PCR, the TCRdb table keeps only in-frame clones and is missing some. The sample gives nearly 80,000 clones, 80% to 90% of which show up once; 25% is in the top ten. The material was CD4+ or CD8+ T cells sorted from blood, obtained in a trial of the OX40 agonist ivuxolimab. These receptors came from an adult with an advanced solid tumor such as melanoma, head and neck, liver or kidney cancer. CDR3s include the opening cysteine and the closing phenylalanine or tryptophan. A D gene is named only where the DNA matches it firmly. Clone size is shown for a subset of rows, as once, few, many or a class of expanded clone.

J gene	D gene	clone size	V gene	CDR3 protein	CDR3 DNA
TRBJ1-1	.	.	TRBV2	CASSEGRGVNTEAFF	TGTGCCAGCAGTGAAGGACGGGGGGTGAACACTGAAGCTTTCTTT
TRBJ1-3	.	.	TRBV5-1	CASSLVGYPGNTIYF	TGCGCCAGCAGCTTGGTTGGGTATCCTGGAAACACCATATATTTT
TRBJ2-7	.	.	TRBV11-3	CASNRGAADEQYF	TGTGCCAGCAATCGGGGGGCGGCTGACGAGCAGTACTTC
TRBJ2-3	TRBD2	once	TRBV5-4	CASSRGGRRDTQYF	TGTGCCAGCAGCCGCGGGGGGCGGAGGGATACGCAGTATTTT
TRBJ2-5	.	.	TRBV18	CASSPPSEETQYF	TGTGCCAGCTCACCACCATCTGAAGAGACCCAGTACTTC
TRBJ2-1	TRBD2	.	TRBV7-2	CASSLSGTTNNEQFF	TGTGCCAGCAGCTTATCGGGGACTACCAACAATGAGCAGTTCTTC
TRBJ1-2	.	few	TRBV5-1	CASSSAGSNYGYTF	TGCGCCAGCAGCTCGGCGGGCAGTAACTATGGCTACACCTTC
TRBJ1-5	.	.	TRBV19	CASSKGNNQPQHF	TGTGCCAGTAGTAAGGGTAACAATCAGCCCCAGCATTTT
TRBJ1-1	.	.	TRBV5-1	CASSLELNTEAFF	TGCGCCAGCAGCTTGGAACTGAACACTGAAGCTTTCTTT
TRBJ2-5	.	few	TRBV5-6	CASTKTGLETQYF	TGTGCCAGCACCAAAACTGGACTCGAGACCCAGTACTTC
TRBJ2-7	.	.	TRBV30	CAWSVGGGSYEQYF	TGTGCCTGGAGTGTAGGAGGGGGCTCCTACGAGCAGTACTTC
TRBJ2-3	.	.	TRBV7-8	CASSRTTSSDTQYF	TGTGCCAGCAGCAGAACGACTAGTTCAGATACGCAGTATTTT
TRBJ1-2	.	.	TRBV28	CASSSTGLLGANYGYTF	TGTGCCAGCAGTTCGACAGGACTCCTGGGGGCTAACTATGGCTACACCTTC
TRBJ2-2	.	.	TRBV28	CASRPQGFNTGELFF	TGTGCCAGCAGACCCCAGGGGTTTAACACCGGGGAGCTGTTTTTT
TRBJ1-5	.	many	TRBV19	CASSVREGQPQHF	TGTGCCAGTAGTGTCAGGGAAGGTCAGCCCCAGCATTTT
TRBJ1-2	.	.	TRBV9	CASSVGQDNYGYTF	TGTGCCAGCAGCGTAGGGCAGGATAACTATGGCTACACCTTC
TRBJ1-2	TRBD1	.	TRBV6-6	CASSPRGQGANYGYTF	TGTGCCAGCAGCCCCCGTGGACAGGGGGCCAACTATGGCTACACCTTC
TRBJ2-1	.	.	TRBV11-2	CASSLGGNSYNEQFF	TGTGCCAGCAGCTTAGGAGGTAACTCCTACAATGAGCAGTTCTTC
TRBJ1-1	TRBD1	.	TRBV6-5	CASSSRDRNTEAFF	TGTGCCAGCAGCTCGCGGGACAGGAACACTGAAGCTTTCTTT
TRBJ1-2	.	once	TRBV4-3	CASSLAGPMGVYGYTF	TGCGCCAGCAGCCTCGCCGGGCCAATGGGAGTATATGGCTACACCTTC
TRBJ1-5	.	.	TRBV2	CASKAGATNQPQHF	TGTGCCAGCAAGGCAGGGGCAACCAATCAGCCCCAGCATTTT
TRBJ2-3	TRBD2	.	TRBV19	CASSSRGGSGGDTQYF	TGTGCCAGTAGTTCGAGGGGAGGCTCGGGGGGAGATACGCAGTATTTT
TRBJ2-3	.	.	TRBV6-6	CASRERTYTDTQYF	TGTGCCAGTCGCGAGCGGACTTACACAGATACGCAGTATTTT
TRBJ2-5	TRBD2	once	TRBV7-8	CASSASGGTQETQYF	TGTGCCAGCAGCGCTAGCGGGGGGACCCAAGAGACCCAGTACTTC
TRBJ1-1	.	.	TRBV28	CASSLGNTEAFF	TGTGCCAGCAGTTTGGGGAACACTGAAGCTTTCTTT
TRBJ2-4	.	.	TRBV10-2	CASSERGSLGIQYF	TGCGCCAGCAGTGAGCGGGGTTCGTTGGGCATTCAGTACTTC
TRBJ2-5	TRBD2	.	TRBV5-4	CASSLVLAGGGETQYF	TGTGCCAGCAGCTTGGTACTAGCGGGGGGTGGGGAGACCCAGTACTTC
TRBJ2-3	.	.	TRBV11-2	CASSLDLTGPSVDTQYF	TGTGCCAGCAGCTTAGATCTCACAGGGCCGTCGGTAGATACGCAGTATTTT
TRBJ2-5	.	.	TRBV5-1	CASSLGFRRGDQETQYF	TGCGCCAGCAGCTTGGGTTTCCGCAGGGGGGATCAAGAGACCCAGTACTTC
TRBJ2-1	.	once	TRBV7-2	CASSPGRASYNEQFF	TGTGCCAGCAGCCCGGGCAGGGCATCCTACAATGAGCAGTTCTTC
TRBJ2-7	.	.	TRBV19	CASSNRGGYEQYF	TGTGCCAGTAGTAATCGGGGCGGCTACGAGCAGTACTTC
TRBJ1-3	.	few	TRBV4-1	CASSQGRWQGENTIYF	TGCGCCAGCAGCCAAGGGAGGTGGCAGGGTGAAAACACCATATATTTT
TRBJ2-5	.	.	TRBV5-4	CASSLGVLQETQYF	TGTGCCAGCAGCTTAGGGGTTCTCCAAGAGACCCAGTACTTC
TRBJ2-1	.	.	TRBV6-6	CASSIRLFDNEQFF	TGTGCCAGCAGCATCCGACTCTTCGACAATGAGCAGTTCTTC
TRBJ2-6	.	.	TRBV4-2	CASSQDRRGEPTYGANVLTF	TGTGCCAGCAGCCAAGATAGGAGGGGTGAACCCACTTATGGGGCCAACGTCCTGACTTTC
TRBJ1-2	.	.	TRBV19	CASSIDWRHDYGYTF	TGTGCCAGTAGTATAGATTGGAGACACGACTATGGCTACACCTTC
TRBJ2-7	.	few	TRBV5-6	CASSLDTTHEQYF	TGTGCCAGCAGCTTGGATACTACACACGAGCAGTACTTC
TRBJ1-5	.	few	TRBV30	CAWGHGNQPQHF	TGTGCCTGGGGACATGGGAATCAGCCCCAGCATTTT
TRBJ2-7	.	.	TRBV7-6	CASSLVAGFTSYEQYF	TGTGCCAGCAGCTTAGTCGCCGGGTTCACCTCCTACGAGCAGTACTTC
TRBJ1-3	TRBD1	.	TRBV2	CASSGDRGLGNTIYF	TGTGCCAGCAGTGGGGACAGGGGGCTGGGAAACACCATATATTTT
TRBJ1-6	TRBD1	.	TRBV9	CASSVAARGKSPLHF	TGTGCCAGCAGCGTAGCCGCCAGGGGGAAGTCACCCCTCCACTTT
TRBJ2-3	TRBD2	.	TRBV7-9	CASSGSGRGDTQYF	TGTGCCAGCAGCGGTAGCGGGAGAGGGGATACGCAGTATTTT
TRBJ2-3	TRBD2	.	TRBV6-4	CASRASGGRDGSTQYF	TGTGCCAGCAGAGCAAGCGGGGGGCGAGATGGTAGTACGCAGTATTTT
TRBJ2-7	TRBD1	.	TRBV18	CASSPGTGGFGEQYF	TGTGCCAGCTCACCTGGGACAGGGGGCTTTGGCGAGCAGTACTTC
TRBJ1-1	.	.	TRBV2	CASSERDPKAFF	TGTGCCAGCAGTGAAAGGGACCCCAAAGCTTTCTTT
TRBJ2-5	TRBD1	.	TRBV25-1	CASSERQGAWGPQYF	TGTGCCAGCAGTGAACGACAGGGGGCTTGGGGACCCCAGTACTTC
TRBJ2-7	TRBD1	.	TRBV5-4	CASSSYRDSSYEQYF	TGTGCCAGCAGCTCATACCGGGACAGCTCCTACGAGCAGTACTTC
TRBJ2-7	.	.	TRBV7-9	CASSLRLRGLAYEQYF	TGTGCCAGCAGCTTAAGGTTGAGGGGTCTAGCCTACGAGCAGTACTTC
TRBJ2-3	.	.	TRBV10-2	CASSVRGTDTQYF	TGCGCCAGCAGTGTTCGGGGCACAGATACGCAGTATTTT
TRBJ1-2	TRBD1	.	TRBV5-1	CASSITGTDYGYTF	TGCGCCAGCAGCATCACCGGGACAGATTATGGCTACACCTTC
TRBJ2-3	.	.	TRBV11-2	CASSLGRAGVGGTQYF	TGTGCCAGCAGCTTAGGTCGGGCAGGGGTAGGCGGTACGCAGTATTTT
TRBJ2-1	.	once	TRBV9	CASSVGLTYNEQFF	TGTGCCAGCAGCGTTGGGCTAACCTACAATGAGCAGTTCTTC
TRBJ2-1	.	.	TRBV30	CAWTEANEQFF	TGTGCCTGGACCGAAGCCAATGAGCAGTTCTTC